The T cell receptor (beta chain) under discussion was sequenced for a study of CD8+ T cells in alopecia areata. Study-wide points: Mice gave a clearer picture of TCR sharing than patients did, possibly for HLA-related reasons. Clonality was higher in lesional than normal scalp, especially in alopecia totalis/universalis.

Investigators isolated RNA and reverse transcribed it into cDNA to act as the sequencing template. The protocol was immunoSEQ multiplex PCR, while the TCRdb copy is restricted to in-frame clones and leaves out a portion. The data show approximately 89,000 clones, just over 50% seen once. As part of sample collection, lesional scalp punch biopsies and peripheral blood were taken from alopecia areata patients. In regard to this clone: Antigen specificity is unknown.

Sequencing was carried out using NKG2D-high CD8+ T cells sorted from blood. This clonotype was obtained from a human donor with alopecia areata.

The chain's CDR3 is CSVRPGSNYGYTF. As DNA, the CDR3 is TGCAGCGTCCGTCCCGGGAGTAACTATGGCTACACCTTC. The chain carries TRBV29-1 and TRBJ1-2; unclear D gene. The length of the CDR3 is 13 residues. CDR1 is SQVTM, CDR2 ANQGSEA, per germline. With 6 bases removed from V and 1 base from J, the gap between germline ends came to 12 bases.